This TCR beta chain was sequenced during a study of control samples from healthy donors and cancer patients. The CDR3 loop spans 11 amino acids. V dropped 2 bases and J dropped 12 bases, with 8 bases sitting between them. CDR1 and CDR2 from the germline V gene are MDHEN and SYDVKM. The data were produced by immunoSEQ multiplex PCR, yet TCRdb's version contains in-frame clones alone and is incomplete. The table includes more than 140,000 clones, 91% detected once. This chain uses TRBV28 with TRBJ2-1; D call uncertain. The TCR comes from a man aged 18 to 29 in good health. The specimen sequenced was blood. CDR3 in amino acids: CASSLQVAQFF. The CDR3 DNA sequence: TGTGCCAGCAGTTTACAGGTGGCGCAGTTCTTC.